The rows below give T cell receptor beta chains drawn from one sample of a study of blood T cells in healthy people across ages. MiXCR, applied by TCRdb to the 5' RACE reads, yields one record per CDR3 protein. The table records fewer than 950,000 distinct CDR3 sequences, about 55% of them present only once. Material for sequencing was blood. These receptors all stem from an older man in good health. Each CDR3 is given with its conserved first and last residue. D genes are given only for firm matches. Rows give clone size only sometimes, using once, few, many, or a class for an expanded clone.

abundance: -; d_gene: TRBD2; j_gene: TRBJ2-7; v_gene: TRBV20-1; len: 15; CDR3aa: CSAPSPGLAGYEQYF; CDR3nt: TGCAGTGCTCCCTCCCCGGGACTAGCGGGATATGAGCAGTACTTC
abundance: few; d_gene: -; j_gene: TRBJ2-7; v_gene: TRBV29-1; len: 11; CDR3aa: CSVVQGYEQYF; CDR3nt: TGCAGCGTTGTACAGGGTTACGAGCAGTACTTC
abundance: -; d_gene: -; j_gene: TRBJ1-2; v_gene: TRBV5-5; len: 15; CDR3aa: CASSSSGPTNYGYTF; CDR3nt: TGTGCCAGCAGCTCGTCAGGGCCAACTAACTATGGCTACACCTTC
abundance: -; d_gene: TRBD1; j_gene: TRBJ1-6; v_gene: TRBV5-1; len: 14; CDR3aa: CASSMDRGSSPLHF; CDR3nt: TGCGCCAGCAGCATGGACAGGGGGAGTTCACCCCTCCACTTT
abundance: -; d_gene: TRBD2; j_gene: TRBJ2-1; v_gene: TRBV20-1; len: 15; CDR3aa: CSARALGGSNNEQFF; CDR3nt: TGCAGTGCTAGGGCCCTCGGGGGGAGCAACAATGAGCAGTTCTTC
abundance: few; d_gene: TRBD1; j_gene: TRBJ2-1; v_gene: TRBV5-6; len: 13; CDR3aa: CASSPLQGNEQFF; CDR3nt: TGTGCCAGCAGCCCCTTACAGGGGAATGAGCAGTTCTTC
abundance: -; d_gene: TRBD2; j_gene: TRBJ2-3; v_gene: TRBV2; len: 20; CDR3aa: CASSEGVAGDLFGRTDTQYF; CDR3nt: TGTGCCAGCAGTGAAGGAGTAGCGGGAGATCTCTTCGGACGGACAGATACGCAGTATTTT
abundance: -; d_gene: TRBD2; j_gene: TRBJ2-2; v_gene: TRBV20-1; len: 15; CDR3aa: CSASWASGSTGELFF; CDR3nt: TGCAGTGCTAGTTGGGCTAGCGGGAGCACCGGGGAGCTGTTTTTT
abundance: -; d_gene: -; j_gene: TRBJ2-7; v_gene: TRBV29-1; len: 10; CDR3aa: CSATINEQYF; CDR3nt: TGCAGCGCCACAATCAATGAGCAGTACTTC
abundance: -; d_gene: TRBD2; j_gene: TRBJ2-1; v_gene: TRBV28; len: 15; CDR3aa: CASSDPGTRIDEQFF; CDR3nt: TGTGCCAGCAGTGACCCCGGGACTAGGATCGATGAGCAGTTCTTC
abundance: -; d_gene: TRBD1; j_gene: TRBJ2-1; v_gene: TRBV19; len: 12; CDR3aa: CASNYRGHEQFF; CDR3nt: TGTGCCAGTAACTACAGGGGGCATGAGCAGTTCTTC
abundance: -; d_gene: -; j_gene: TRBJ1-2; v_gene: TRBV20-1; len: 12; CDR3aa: CSAAGTQKGYTF; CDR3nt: TGCAGTGCTGCCGGGACCCAAAAGGGCTACACCTTC
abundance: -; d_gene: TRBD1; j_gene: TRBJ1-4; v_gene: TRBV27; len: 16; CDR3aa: CASSSTTGGLGEKLFF; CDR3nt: TGTGCCAGCAGTTCTACCACAGGGGGCCTGGGTGAAAAACTGTTTTTT
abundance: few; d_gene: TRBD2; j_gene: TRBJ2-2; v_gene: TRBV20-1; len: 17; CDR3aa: CSAIPGGRAPDTGELFF; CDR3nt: TGCAGTGCTATTCCGGGCGGGAGGGCCCCAGACACCGGGGAGCTGTTTTTT
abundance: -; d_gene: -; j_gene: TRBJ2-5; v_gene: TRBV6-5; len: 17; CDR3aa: CASSSPQPSGSYNEQYF; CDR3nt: TGTGCCAGCAGTTCCCCGCAACCCAGCGGGTCCTACAATGAGCAGTACTTC
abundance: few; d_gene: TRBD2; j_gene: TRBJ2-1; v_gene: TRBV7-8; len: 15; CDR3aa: CASSPLREGLNEQFF; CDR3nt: TGTGCCAGCAGCCCTCTGCGGGAGGGCCTCAATGAGCAGTTCTTC
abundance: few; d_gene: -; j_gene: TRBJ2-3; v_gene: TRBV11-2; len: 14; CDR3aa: CASSSYAEADTQYF; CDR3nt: TGTGCCAGCAGCAGTTATGCGGAAGCAGATACGCAGTATTTT
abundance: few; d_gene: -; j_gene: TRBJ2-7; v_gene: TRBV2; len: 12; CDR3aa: CASKSSSYEQYF; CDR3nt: TGTGCCAGCAAATCCAGCTCCTACGAGCAGTACTTC
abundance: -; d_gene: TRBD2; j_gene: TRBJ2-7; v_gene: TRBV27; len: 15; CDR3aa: CASSLLASGLYEQYF; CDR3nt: TGTGCCAGCAGTTTACTGGCTAGCGGGCTTTACGAGCAGTACTTC
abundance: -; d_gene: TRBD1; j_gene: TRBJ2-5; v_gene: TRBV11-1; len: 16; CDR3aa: CASSLEPGTGGETQYF; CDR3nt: TGTGCCAGCAGCTTAGAACCCGGGACAGGGGGAGAGACCCAGTACTTC
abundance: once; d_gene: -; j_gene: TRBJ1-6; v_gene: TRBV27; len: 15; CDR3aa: CASSLGANDNSPLHF; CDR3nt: TGTGCCAGCAGTTTAGGGGCCAACGATAATTCACCCCTCCACTTT
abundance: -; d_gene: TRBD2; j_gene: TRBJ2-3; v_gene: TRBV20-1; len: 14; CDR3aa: CSARQAGVSDTQYF; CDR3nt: TGCAGTGCTAGACAAGCGGGAGTATCAGATACGCAGTATTTT
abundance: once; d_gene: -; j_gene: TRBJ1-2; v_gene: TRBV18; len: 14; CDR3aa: CASSPPPTPEGYTF; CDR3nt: TGTGCCAGCTCACCACCACCTACGCCGGAGGGCTACACCTTC
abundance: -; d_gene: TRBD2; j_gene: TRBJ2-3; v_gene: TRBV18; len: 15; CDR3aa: CASSPGLAGGRYAYF; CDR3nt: TGTGCCAGCTCACCGGGACTAGCGGGAGGCAGATACGCGTATTTT
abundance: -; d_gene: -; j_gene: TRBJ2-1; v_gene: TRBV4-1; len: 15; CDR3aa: CASSQGMSPYNEQFF; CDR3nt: TGCGCCAGCAGCCAAGGGATGAGCCCCTACAATGAGCAGTTCTTC